The 31 T cell receptor beta chains in this list originate from one sample, sequenced in a study of T cells in Graves' hyperthyroidism and ophthalmopathy. The source material, RNA transcripts, was used to amplify TCR beta CDR3 regions. Initially, a first-round RT-PCR of the TCR CDR3 employed the HTBI primer set. TCRdb recomputed calls from the multiplex PCR reads with MiXCR, one row per CDR3 protein. There are around 760,000 distinct CDR3 sequences in the sample; under 45% occur only once, and around 31% lies in the top ten. Sequenced: blood. These receptors were obtained from a woman in her 40s with Graves' hyperthyroidism.

This clonotype was recorded many times. The genes are TRBV25-1 and TRBJ1-4, with TRBD1 identical over 9 bases. Germline V gene sequence: CDR1 MGHDK, CDR2 SYGVNS. The CDR3 contains 15 residues. V gave up 4 bases and J gave up 6 bases; unmatched junction bases: 6. Here the CDR3 reads CASSVSGTGYEKLFF. The CDR3 region has the DNA TGTGCCAGCAGTGTCTCCGGGACAGGGTATGAAAAACTGTTTTTT.

This chain's CDR3 is CASGPRGSYEQYF. The CDR3 nucleotides read TGTGCCAGCGGCCCGAGGGGGTCCTACGAGCAGTACTTC. The rearrangement links TRBV10-3 to TRBJ2-7, with D perhaps TRBD1 (6 bases). CDR1 and CDR2 from the germline V gene are ENHRY and SYGVKD. This CDR3 is 13 amino acids long. The V end lost 10 bases, the J end lost 1 base, and 14 bases lay between the germline ends.

This clonotype showed up many times. The chain is built from TRBV20-1 and TRBJ1-1, with 7 bases identical to TRBD1. Germline loops: CDR1 DFQATT, CDR2 SNEGSKA (reference sequence). Trimming removed 5 bases from V and 4 bases from J; junction bases left unmatched: 10. The CDR3 has 14 amino acids. CDR3 sequence (DNA): TGCAGTGCTCTTGACAGGGTGAAGGTCACTGAAGCTTTCTTT. Translation gives CSALDRVKVTEAFF.

This clonotype was seen many times. V and J are TRBV7-9 and TRBJ1-1, with D hard to call. V was shortened by 11 bases and J by 1 base, with 8 bases between the two germline ends. The germline V gene has CDR1 SEHNR and CDR2 FQNEAQ (reference sequence). CDR3 size: 11 residues. In DNA form, the CDR3 reads TGTGCCGGGAGGGAGAACACTGAAGCTTTCTTT. Amino acids: CAGRENTEAFF.

This sequence joins TRBV7-8 and TRBJ2-5, with D possibly matching TRBD1 (6 bases). V was trimmed by 2 bases and J by 5 bases, leaving 12 bases between them. The CDR3 is made up of 14 amino acids. Per the germline V gene, CDR1 is SGHVS and CDR2 is FQNEAQ. The CDR3 loop reads CASSLIGQGETQYF. The CDR3 DNA reads TGTGCCAGCAGCTTAATCGGGCAGGGGGAGACCCAGTACTTC.

This clonotype was counted only a few times. The chain uses TRBV5-1 and TRBJ2-7, with a possible D match to TRBD1 (7 bases). V lost 7 bases and J lost 5, with 19 bases in between. There are 14 residues in the CDR3. Germline CDR1 SGHRS, CDR2 YFSETQ. DNA for the CDR3: TGCGCCAGCTCAGGGGGGTTTGTATGGGACGAGCAGTACTTC. This encodes CASSGGFVWDEQYF. Full variable domain (missing parts from reference TRBV5-1 and TRBJ2-7): KAGVTQTPRYLIKTRGQQVTLSCSPISGHRSVSWYQQTPGQGLQFLFEYFSETQRNKGNFPGRFSGRQFSNSRSEMNVSTLELGDSALYLCASSGGFVWDEQYFGPGTRLTVT.

This chain joins TRBV6-2 or TRBV6-3 and TRBJ2-6; no clear D. Germline V gene lookup returns CDR1 MNHEY and CDR2 SVGEGT. V was cut by 4 bases and J by 3 bases, with 10 bases left in between. The CDR3 is made up of 15 amino acids. Here the CDR3 reads CASSFKFGGANVLTF. The CDR3 nucleotides read TGTGCCAGCAGTTTTAAGTTCGGTGGGGCCAACGTCCTGACTTTC.

This clonotype is a singleton in its sample. CDR3 amino acids: CASGQGPDTQYF. DNA of the CDR3: TGCGCCAGCGGACAGGGACCAGATACGCAGTATTTT. V gene TRBV10-2 combines with J gene TRBJ2-3, with 8 positions matching TRBD1. V was pared by 8 bases and J by 4 bases, with 2 bases of the junction left unmatched. The CDR3 consists of 12 residues. Germline loops: CDR1 WSHSY, CDR2 SAAADI.

This clonotype was observed many times. This chain uses TRBV7-2 with TRBJ1-2, with TRBD1 identical over 8 bases. CDR3 size: 14 residues. V shed 1 base, J shed 4 bases, and the junction held 2 bases outside the gene matches. Per the germline V gene, CDR1 is SGHTA and CDR2 is FQGNSA. In nucleotides, the CDR3 is TGTGCCAGCAGCTTAGGACAGGGGAGCTATGGCTACACCTTC. It codes for CASSLGQGSYGYTF.

This clonotype was counted many times. The chain joins TRBV7-6 to TRBJ1-4; D uncertain. V lost 1 base to trimming and J lost 0 bases, with 9 bases between them. Germline V gene data show CDR1 as SGHVS and CDR2 as FNYEAQ. The CDR3 runs to 16 residues. DNA of the CDR3: TGTGCCAGCAGCTTAGGCCCACTTGCAACTAATGAAAAACTGTTTTTT. Translated, it gives CASSLGPLATNEKLFF.

The sample holds a few counts of this clonotype. The gene calls are TRBV2 and TRBJ2-3, with 7 bases that match TRBD2. This CDR3 spans 15 amino acids. Trimming at V came to 5 bases and at J to 3 bases, leaving 8 bases not matched to a gene. Germline V gene lookup returns CDR1 SNHLY and CDR2 FYNNEI. CDR3 bases: TGTGCCAGCAGTCCCCGCGGGGGTGCGACAGATACGCAGTATTTT. Protein product: CASSPRGGATDTQYF.

This clonotype has just one count. Sequence at one end of the junction differs from germline and may be a read error. The chain recombines TRBV7-2 with TRBJ1-1; possible D gene TRBD1, 5 bases. Germline CDR1 reads SGHTA; CDR2 reads FQGNSA. This CDR3 contains 19 residues. The DNA for the CDR3 is TGCGCCAGCAGCCAAGATTACCCTGGGGGAACCTTTAAGAACACTGAAGCTTTCTTT. Its translation is CASSQDYPGGTFKNTEAFF.

This chain uses TRBV7-2 with TRBJ2-2, with 7 bases that match TRBD1. The CDR3 contains 15 residues. Germline V gives CDR1 SGHTA, CDR2 FQGNSA. Trimming cost V 6 bases and J 6 bases; bases outside gene matches: 10. The CDR3 loop reads CASRKDRTYPGELFF. The CDR3 DNA reads TGTGCCAGCAGGAAGGACAGGACGTACCCCGGGGAGCTGTTTTTT.

The chain carries TRBV20-1 and TRBJ2-3, with 7 bases aligning to TRBD2. Trimming removed 6 bases from V and 0 bases from J; junction bases left unmatched: 6. Germline-derived CDR1 and CDR2 are DFQATT and SNEGSKA (reference sequence). The CDR3 totals 14 residues. The CDR3 sequence: CSASSGFSTDTQYF. CDR3 DNA sequence: TGCAGTGCCTCTAGCGGTTTCAGCACAGATACGCAGTATTTT.

The J gene is TRBJ1-3, the V gene TRBV11-2; D unresolved. Germline-derived CDR1 and CDR2 are SGHAT and FQNNGV. CDR3 size: 15 residues. V was trimmed by 1 base and J by 2 bases, leaving 9 bases between them. Here the CDR3 reads CASSLGWTPGNTIYF. The CDR3, as DNA: TGTGCCAGCAGCTTAGGGTGGACCCCTGGAAACACCATATATTTT.

This CDR3 is CASSPVISGEAFF. CDR3 coding DNA: TGTGCCAGCAGCCCCGTTATTAGTGGTGAAGCTTTCTTT. V usage is TRBV11-2 and J usage is TRBJ1-1; D unresolved. Between the trimmed V and J ends, which lost 5 bases and 7 bases, there was a span of 14 bases. Germline V gives CDR1 SGHAT, CDR2 FQNNGV. This CDR3 is 13 amino acids long.

This clonotype has just one count. This clone may be a read error of a much larger clone one base away. CDR3 in amino acids: CSAGDGTSRETQYF. The CDR3 DNA sequence: TGCAGTGCTGGAGATGGAACTAGCCGAGAGACCCAGTACTTC. The V gene is TRBV20-1, the J gene TRBJ2-5, with D tentatively TRBD2 (6 bases). Germline CDR1 reads DFQATT; CDR2 reads SNEGSKA (reference sequence). The length of the CDR3 is 14 residues.

This rearrangement joins TRBV5-4 to TRBJ2-7, with D hard to call. The ends were cut back, 4 bases at V and 4 bases at J, with 27 bases in the middle. The CDR3 has 18 residues. Per the germline V gene, CDR1 is SGHNT and CDR2 is YYREEE (reference sequence). CDR3 loop: CASSRKDDWVTFRYEQYF. DNA of the CDR3: TGTGCCAGCAGCCGAAAGGACGACTGGGTGACCTTTAGATACGAGCAGTACTTC.

This clonotype showed up just once. The chain employs TRBV29-1 and TRBJ1-1; D is possibly TRBD1 (6 bases). The CDR3 totals 14 residues. Germline lookup yields CDR1 SQVTM and CDR2 ANQGSEA. V lost 3 bases to trimming and J lost 1 base, with 12 bases between them. CDR3 nucleotide sequence: TGCAGCGTTGAGGGGGGGGCGACGAACACTGAAGCTTTCTTT. This translates into CSVEGGATNTEAFF.

This chain links TRBV27 with TRBJ2-7; TRBD1 is a possible D gene (5 bases). The CDR3 is 13 residues long. The V end lost 8 bases, the J end lost 4 bases, and 15 bases lay between the germline ends. Germline loops: CDR1 MNHEY, CDR2 SMNVEV (reference sequence). DNA for the CDR3: TGTGCCAGCTCCGACAGCTCGATATACGAGCAGTACTTC. It specifies CASSDSSIYEQYF.

The CDR3 region is CASSPDVTNEKLFF. The CDR3 DNA reads as TGCGCCAGCAGCCCCGATGTTACCAATGAAAAACTGTTTTTT. This chain joins TRBV5-1 and TRBJ1-4; no clear D. CDR1 and CDR2 (germline): SGHRS, YFSETQ. This CDR3 region has 14 residues. The V gene lost 4 bases and the J gene lost 5 bases, with 12 bases spanning the gap.

Many counts were recorded for this clonotype. The genes are TRBV19 and TRBJ1-4; 11 bases align to TRBD1. In germline, CDR1 is LNHDA, CDR2 SQIVND (reference sequence). This CDR3 region has 14 residues. After removal of 3 bases from V and 8 bases from J, the junction contained 2 bases not matched to a gene. CDR3: CASSMGQGVEKLFF. The CDR3 DNA follows: TGTGCCAGTAGTATGGGACAGGGGGTGGAAAAACTGTTTTTT.

The CDR3 DNA reads TGTGCCAGCCCCATGGTGGGGCTCAGCTCACCCCTCCACTTT. Translation: CASPMVGLSSPLHF. The V gene is TRBV7-9, the J gene TRBJ1-6, with a weak D call TRBD1 (5 bases). Germline CDR1 reads SEHNR; CDR2 reads FQNEAQ (reference sequence). The CDR3 loop spans 14 amino acids. Trimming left V 8 bases short and J 10 bases short, with 18 bases between.

About this clonotype: A much larger clone sits a single nucleotide away, making a read error possible. The CDR3 sequence is CASSLTTQDEALHF. The CDR3 coding sequence is TGTGCCAGCAGCTTAACCACTCAAGACGAGGCCCTCCACTTT. The gene calls are TRBV7-3 and TRBJ1-6, with D unresolved. Looked up from germline, CDR1 is SGHTA and CDR2 is FQGTGA. Trimming shortened V by 0 bases and J by 14 bases, and 14 bases separated the two germline ends. The CDR3 is 14 amino acids. Full variable domain (outside the CDR3, taken from reference TRBV7-3 and TRBJ1-6): GAGVSQTPSNKVTEKGKYVELRCDPISGHTALYWYRQSLGQGPEFLIYFQGTGAADDSGLPNDRFFAVRPEGSVSTLKIQRTERGDSAVYLCASSLTTQDEALHFGNGTRLTVT.

This clonotype was recorded once. The chain is built from TRBV10-3 and TRBJ1-2; no definite D call. The CDR3 is 12 residues long. V lost 2 bases to trimming and J lost 8 bases, with 9 bases between them. Germline values: CDR1 ENHRY, CDR2 SYGVKD. The chain's CDR3 is CAISEKVGGYTF. The CDR3 DNA sequence: TGTGCCATCAGTGAGAAAGTGGGAGGCTACACCTTC.

This clonotype was observed many times. The chain combines TRBV10-1 with TRBJ1-1; maybe TRBD1 (6 bases). The V gene lost 6 bases and the J gene lost 0 bases, with 8 bases spanning the gap. Germline values: CDR1 WNHNN, CDR2 SYGVQD (reference sequence). The length of the CDR3 is 13 residues. As DNA, the CDR3 is TGCGCCAGCAGGGACAGCATGAACACTGAAGCTTTCTTT. It yields the protein CASRDSMNTEAFF.

This clonotype was detected many times. Compared with germline, one end of the junction differs, possibly owing to a read error. The gene calls are TRBV7-7 and TRBJ2-5, with 10 bases aligning to TRBD2. The CDR3 is 21 amino acids. Germline V lookup: CDR1 SSHAT, CDR2 FNYEAQ (reference sequence). In DNA form, the CDR3 reads TGTGCTAGCAGCTTAGTTCCGATAGGACCGAAACTAGCGGGGAGACAAGAGACCCAGTACTTC. It codes for CASSLVPIGPKLAGRQETQYF.

A remark on this clonotype: One base away lies a much larger clone, so this may be a sequencing read error. This sequence joins TRBV19 and TRBJ2-7; D uncertain. The CDR3 sequence is 12 residues long. Germline V gene data show CDR1 as LNHDA and CDR2 as SQIVND (reference sequence). Trimming stripped 3 bases from V and 7 bases from J, with 10 bases between. The CDR3 loop reads CASSMVGKEQYF. CDR3 nucleotides: TGTGCCAGTAGTATGGTGGGGAAAGAGCAGTACTTC.

This clonotype was seen ten or more times. The chain couples TRBV12-3 or TRBV12-4 to TRBJ2-7; no firm D call. The CDR3 spans 12 residues. Trimming shortened V by 6 bases and J by 13 bases, and 19 bases separated the two germline ends. CDR3 in DNA: TGTGCCAGCAGCCTTAACCCCGTAGGGAAATACTTC. Translating it yields CASSLNPVGKYF.

The V gene is TRBV15, the J gene TRBJ2-5, with 13 bases identical to TRBD2. V trimming: 3 bases; J trimming: 5 bases; junction bases outside the gene matches: 9. Germline V gives CDR1 LNHNV, CDR2 YYDKDF (reference sequence). The CDR3 sequence is 17 residues long. The CDR3 protein is CATSRGTSGDARETQYF. The DNA for the CDR3 is TGTGCCACCAGCAGGGGGACTAGCGGGGACGCACGGGAGACCCAGTACTTC. Using reference TRBV15 and TRBJ2-5 for the parts outside the CDR3, the full variable domain is DAMVIQNPRYQVTQFGKPVTLSCSQTLNHNVMYWYQQKSSQAPKLLFHYYDKDFNNEADTPDNFQSRRPNTSFCFLDIRSPGLGDTAMYLCATSRGTSGDARETQYFGPGTRLLVL.

The chain is built from TRBV12-3 or TRBV12-4 and TRBJ1-2; D not resolved. The CDR3 runs to 15 residues. Trimming took off 3 bases at V and 0 bases at J, with 11 bases between the two ends. The CDR3 protein is CASSFGMEANYGYTF. The CDR3 bases are TGTGCCAGCAGTTTCGGCATGGAAGCTAACTATGGCTACACCTTC.